This T cell receptor beta chain was profiled in a study of beta chain features in type 1 diabetes. General study results and limits: Patients and controls would be equally affected if PCR favored shorter templates. In these data, an HLA type influence on TCRB rearrangement remained unresolved. At VDJ recombination sites, type 1 diabetes patients had fewer insertions and more deleted nucleotides.

Expressed TCRB transcripts got sequenced, as all isolated RNA was reverse transcribed. Sequencing was performed with immunoSEQ multiplex PCR; in TCRdb, only in-frame clones are kept and a portion is missing. The sample shows under 400,000 clones, around a fifth of them seen only once. With 0 bases removed from V and 2 bases from J, the gap between germline ends came to 15 bases. CDR3 length equals 16 residues. Germline loops: CDR1 GTSNPN, CDR2 SVGIG (reference sequence). Concerning this clone: Its antigen is undetermined.

Sequences were obtained from naive CD4+ T cells from blood. The V and J genes are TRBV30 and TRBJ2-3; maybe TRBD2 (5 bases). The sequence was obtained from a young woman in good health. This chain's CDR3 is CAWSVVAGGLTDTQYF. The DNA for the CDR3 is TGTGCCTGGAGTGTAGTGGCGGGTGGTCTCACAGATACGCAGTATTTT.